The clone carrying this TCR beta chain is a singleton in its sample. Its antigen is as yet unknown. The germline V and J ends were trimmed by 5 bases and 3 bases, with 10 bases remaining between them. Germline assignment: CDR1 SGHTA and CDR2 FQGNSA. The CDR3 totals 14 residues. This sample is part of a study of cytomegalovirus exposure and HLA in healthy donors. Vbeta (60) and Jbeta (13) primers were used in the PCR. Sequencing used immunoSEQ multiplex PCR; TCRdb keeps in-frame clones, though not all of them. Of 150,000 or so clones detected, approximately 84% appear once; the ten largest clones hold about 0.39%. Regarding the study as a whole: The productive fraction for most TCR beta V segments was about 87% or about 30% in an earlier analysis. TCR beta chains numbering 150 to 200 were designated cytomegalovirus-associated. Presence/absence analyses took donor sequencing depth as roughly uniform. In vitro confirmation showed three CMV-associated chains to be CMV antigen specific.

The chain employs TRBV7-2 and TRBJ1-4, with D tentatively TRBD1 (6 bases). This clonotype was sampled from a boy aged 2 to 10 in good health and CMV-seronegative. What was sequenced was PBMCs. CDR3 protein: CASSPGVANEKLFF. The CDR3 DNA is TGTGCCAGCAGCCCAGGGGTAGCTAATGAAAAACTGTTTTTT.